This TCR beta chain derives from a study of T cells after yellow fever vaccination. V was pared by 6 bases and J by 4 bases, with 18 bases between. The CDR3 length is 15 residues. This clonotype was picked up a small number of times. What it recognizes is unknown. Whole-study results and caveats: The booster saw the reappearance of most primary-vaccination clones (about 95% CD4, roughly 90% CD8). Overlap between CD4 and CD8 compartments was detected for a small share of clonotypes.

Synthesis of TCR cDNA relied on 5'RACE template switching, which attached a universal primer site and UMIs. TCRdb re-derived calls from the 5' RACE reads in MiXCR, one entry per CDR3 protein. Of a few hundred thousand distinct CDR3 sequences in the sample, about 15% were seen once. This TCR was sampled from a man aged 18-30 years who received the YFV17D yellow fever vaccine. V usage is TRBV12-3 or TRBV12-4 and J usage is TRBJ1-2; a possible D gene is TRBD1 (6 bases). Here the sequenced sample was PBMCs, taken 5 days after the first yellow fever vaccination. CDR3 region: CASSPGQRRLYGYTF. In DNA, the CDR3 is TGTGCCAGCAGCCCCGGACAGCGGAGACTCTATGGCTACACCTTC.